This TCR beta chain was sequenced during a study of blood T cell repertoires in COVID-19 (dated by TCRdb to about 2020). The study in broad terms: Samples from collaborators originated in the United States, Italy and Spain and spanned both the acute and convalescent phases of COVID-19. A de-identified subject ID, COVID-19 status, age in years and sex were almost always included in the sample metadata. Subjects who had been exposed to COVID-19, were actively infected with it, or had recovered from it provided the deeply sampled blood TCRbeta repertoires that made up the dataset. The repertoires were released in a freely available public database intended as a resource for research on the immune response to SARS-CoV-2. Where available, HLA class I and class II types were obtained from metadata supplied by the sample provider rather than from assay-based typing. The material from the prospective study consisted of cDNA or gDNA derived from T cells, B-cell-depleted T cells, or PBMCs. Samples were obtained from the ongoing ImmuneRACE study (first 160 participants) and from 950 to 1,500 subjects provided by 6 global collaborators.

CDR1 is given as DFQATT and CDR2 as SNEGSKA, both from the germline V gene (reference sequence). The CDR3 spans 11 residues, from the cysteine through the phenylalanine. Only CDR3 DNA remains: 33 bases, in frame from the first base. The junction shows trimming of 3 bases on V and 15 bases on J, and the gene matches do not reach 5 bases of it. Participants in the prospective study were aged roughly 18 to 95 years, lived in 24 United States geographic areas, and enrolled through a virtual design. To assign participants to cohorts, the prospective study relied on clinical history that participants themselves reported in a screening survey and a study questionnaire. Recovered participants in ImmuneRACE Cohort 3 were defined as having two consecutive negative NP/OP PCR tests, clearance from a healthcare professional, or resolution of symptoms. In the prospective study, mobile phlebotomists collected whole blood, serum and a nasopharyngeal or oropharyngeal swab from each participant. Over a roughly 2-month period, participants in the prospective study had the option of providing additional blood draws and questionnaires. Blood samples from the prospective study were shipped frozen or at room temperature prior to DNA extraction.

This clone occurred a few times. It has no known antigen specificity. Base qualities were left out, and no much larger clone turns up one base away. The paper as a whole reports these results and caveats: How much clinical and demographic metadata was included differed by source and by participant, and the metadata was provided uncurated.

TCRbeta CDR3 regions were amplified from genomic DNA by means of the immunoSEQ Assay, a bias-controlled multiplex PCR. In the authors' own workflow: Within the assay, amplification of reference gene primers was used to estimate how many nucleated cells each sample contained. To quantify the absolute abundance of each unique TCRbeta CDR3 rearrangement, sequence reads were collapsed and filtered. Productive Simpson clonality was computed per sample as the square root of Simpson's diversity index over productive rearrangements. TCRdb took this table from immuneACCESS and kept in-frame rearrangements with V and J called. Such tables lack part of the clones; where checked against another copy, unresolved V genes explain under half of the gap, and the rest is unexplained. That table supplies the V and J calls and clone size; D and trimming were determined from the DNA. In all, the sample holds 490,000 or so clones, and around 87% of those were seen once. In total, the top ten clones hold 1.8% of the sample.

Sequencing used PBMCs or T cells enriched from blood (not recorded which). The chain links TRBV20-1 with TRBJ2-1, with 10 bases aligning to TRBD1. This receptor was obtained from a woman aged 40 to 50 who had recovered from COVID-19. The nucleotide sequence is TGCAGTGCTAGTATGGACAGGGGGAGGTTCTTC. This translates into CSASMDRGRFF.